This TCR beta chain derives from a study of cytotoxic CD8 clonotypes in ibrutinib-treated CLL. Investigators sourced approximately 2.1 micrograms of genomic DNA from cryopreserved PBMCs for TCR beta libraries. General observations from the study: Clonality was elevated at ibrutinib response and had returned toward baseline at progression. Different sampling times were used for sustained-remission and progressing patients. The clonality rise at ibrutinib response reflected private clonotype expansion.

V shed 0 bases and J shed 3 bases, with 8 bases lying between them. Germline V gene lookup returns CDR1 GTSNPN and CDR2 SVGIG (reference sequence). This CDR3 comprises 13 residues. This clone appeared once. Its antigen is still unknown. Data came from immunoSEQ multiplex PCR; TCRdb stores just in-frame clones and leaves some out. The sample contains roughly 130,000 clones, 75% to 85% of which appear only once. The chain employs TRBV30 and TRBJ2-5, with D unresolved. The sample in question was PBMCs, obtained after 12 months of ibrutinib treatment. This TCR was sampled from a human donor with chronic lymphocytic leukemia. CDR3 sequence reads: CAWSVRLEETQYF. The CDR3 bases are TGTGCCTGGAGTGTACGGCTGGAAGAGACCCAGTACTTC. The variable domain in full, with the rest retrieved from reference TRBV30 and TRBJ2-5, is SQTIHQWPATLVQPVGSPLSLECTVEGTSNPNLYWYRQAAGRGLQLLFYSVGIGQISSEVPQNLSASRPQDRQFILSSKKLLLSDSGFYLCAWSVRLEETQYFGPGTRLLVL.